The 27 T cell receptor beta chains given below trace back to one sample, sequenced in a study of ipilimumab plus nivolumab after autologous stem cell transplantation. Here immunoSEQ multiplex PCR was the method, and the copy in TCRdb shows in-frame clones only, minus some. The sample includes 8,500 to 11,000 clones, around 84% of them seen just once. The specimen comprised PBMCs, sampled in a trial of ipilimumab plus nivolumab as post-transplant consolidation. Every receptor here comes from a male donor with diffuse large B-cell lymphoma.

The rearrangement links TRBV5-8 to TRBJ2-7; D remains unclear. Germline-derived CDR1 and CDR2 are SGHTS and YDEGEE. Trimming removed 2 bases at V and 2 bases at J, with 8 bases between. This CDR3 contains 13 residues. The CDR3 reads CASSFGSPYEQYF. The CDR3 DNA reads TGTGCCAGCAGCTTTGGGTCGCCCTACGAGCAGTACTTC.

The rearrangement links TRBV4-2 to TRBJ1-5; D gene ambiguous. The V end was cut by 2 bases, the J end by 0 bases, with 11 bases between. Per the germline V gene, CDR1 is LGHNA and CDR2 is YNFKEQ. The CDR3 covers 16 residues. For the CDR3, the DNA is TGTGCCAGCAGCCAACTTGGACGGGTTAGCAATCAGCCCCAGCATTTT. It yields the protein CASSQLGRVSNQPQHF.

The chain employs TRBV7-2 and TRBJ2-5; 10 bases align to TRBD2. This CDR3 has 14 amino acids. The trim removed 6 bases at V and 3 bases at J, leaving 4 bases unmatched. Germline CDR1 is SGHTA and CDR2 is FQGNSA. The CDR3 region is CASRNSGGKETQYF. In nucleotides, the CDR3 is TGTGCCAGCAGAAATAGCGGGGGGAAAGAGACCCAGTACTTC.

In the case of this clone: Additional DNA sequences in this sample encode the identical CDR3. V and J are TRBV18 and TRBJ1-1, with TRBD1 as a possible D gene (5 bases). The CDR3 length is 14 residues. Germline lookup yields CDR1 KGHSH and CDR2 LQKENI. V lost 2 bases and J lost 0, with 7 bases in between. CDR3 nucleotides: TGTGCCAGCTCACCAGGCAGGGTGAACACTGAAGCTTTCTTT. The encoded protein is CASSPGRVNTEAFF.

The chain has TRBV6-5 and TRBJ1-6; D call uncertain. Trimming pared 7 bases from V and 9 bases from J, leaving 10 bases between. This CDR3 has 12 residues. Germline values: CDR1 MNHEY, CDR2 SVGAGI. The CDR3 sequence: CASNNPRSPLHF. The CDR3 nucleotides read TGTGCCAGCAATAACCCCCGTTCACCCCTCCACTTT.

This chain uses TRBV18 with TRBJ2-3; maybe TRBD2 (6 bases). Trimming removed 0 bases at V and 3 bases at J, with 19 bases between. The CDR3 sequence is 18 residues long. Germline V lookup: CDR1 KGHSH, CDR2 LQKENI. The CDR3 region is CASSPPGGPEFGTDTQYF. The CDR3 nucleotides read TGTGCCAGCTCACCACCGGGAGGCCCGGAGTTCGGTACAGATACGCAGTATTTT.

The sample holds a few counts of this clone. At one of its ends the junction is not consistent with the germline gene, which may arise from a read error. The rearrangement links TRBV18 to TRBJ1-5, with TRBD1 as a possible D gene (6 bases). Germline-derived CDR1 and CDR2 are KGHSH and LQKENI. The CDR3 is made up of 13 amino acids. The CDR3 protein is CASSPEEQGRLDF. CDR3 sequence (DNA): TGTGCCAGCTCACCAGAGGAACAGGGACGACTGGATTTT.

CDR3 coding DNA: TGTGCCAGCAGCCTAGGGGCGGAGGATGGCTACACCTTC. Its translation: CASSLGAEDGYTF. This chain uses TRBV21-1 with TRBJ1-2. TRBV21-1 is noted as a pseudogene. The length of the CDR3 is 13 residues.

The V and J genes are TRBV6-1 and TRBJ1-2, with D tentatively TRBD1 (5 bases). CDR1 is MNHNS, CDR2 SASEGT, per germline. The CDR3 is made up of 14 amino acids. The V gene lost 6 bases and the J gene lost 2 bases, with 13 bases spanning the gap. Written as DNA, the CDR3 is TGTGCCAGCAGCCCCGCGGGACGGAACTATGGCTACACCTTC. This translates into CASSPAGRNYGYTF.

The sample holds one count of this clone. V is TRBV28 and J is TRBJ1-6, with D perhaps matching TRBD1 (6 bases). CDR1 and CDR2 from the germline V gene are MDHEN and SYDVKM. Trimming left V 6 bases short and J 8 bases short, with 23 bases between. The CDR3 has 17 residues. CDR3 in amino acids: CASRTPPGEKVDSPLHF. The CDR3 DNA follows: TGTGCCAGCAGAACCCCACCAGGGGAAAAGGTGGATTCACCCCTCCACTTT.

On this clone itself: One end of the junction does not line up with germline, which may come from a read error. The CDR3 nucleotides read TGTGCCAGCAGCCTAGGGGATACCTACGAGCAGTACTTC. Amino acids: CASSLGDTYEQYF. V and J are TRBV13 and TRBJ2-5, with D possibly being TRBD1 (5 bases). The J call may be incorrect, as the DNA end agrees better with TRBJ2-7. The CDR3 contains 13 residues. Looked up from germline, CDR1 is PRHDT and CDR2 is FYEKMQ (reference sequence).

This rearrangement joins TRBV9 to TRBJ2-5; D is possibly TRBD1 (5 bases). The CDR3 length is 15 residues. The V end lost 0 bases, the J end lost 2 bases, and 11 bases lay between the germline ends. Germline CDR1 and CDR2: SGDLS and YYNGEE. The CDR3 DNA reads as TGTGCCAGCAGCGTAGAATCTGACAGTCAAGAGACCCAGTACTTC. It translates to CASSVESDSQETQYF.

This clone was picked up a small number of times. The CDR3 loop is CASSLLGLGTGGTNTEAFF. Here the CDR3 DNA reads TGTGCCAGCAGCTTATTAGGGTTGGGAACAGGGGGTACCAACACTGAAGCTTTCTTT. The J gene is TRBJ1-1, the V gene TRBV11-2; 8 positions agree with TRBD1. The CDR3 loop spans 19 amino acids. V shed 2 bases, J shed 2 bases, and the junction held 16 bases outside the gene matches. CDR1 and CDR2 (germline): SGHAT, FQNNGV.

This chain uses TRBV28 with TRBJ1-1; TRBD1 aligns across 7 bases. Germline V CDR1 and CDR2: MDHEN, SYDVKM. The CDR3 consists of 14 residues. V lost 8 bases, J lost 2 bases, and 8 bases stayed unmatched. CDR3 DNA: TGTGCCAGCGGTTACAGGGGACGAAACACTGAAGCTTTCTTT. Its translation: CASGYRGRNTEAFF.

The J gene is TRBJ1-2, the V gene TRBV19; no reliable D call. The CDR3 consists of 15 residues. V was trimmed by 1 base and J by 6 bases, leaving 15 bases between them. CDR1 LNHDA and CDR2 SQIVND come from the germline V gene (reference sequence). CDR3 nucleotide sequence: TGTGCCAGTAGTATAGTTTTGGGCGCCAGGAATGGCTACACCTTC. It encodes CASSIVLGARNGYTF. Looking up the rest from reference TRBV19 and TRBJ1-2 gives the full variable domain: DGGITQSPKYLFRKEGQNVTLSCEQNLNHDAMYWYRQDPGQGLRLIYYSQIVNDFQKGDIAEGYSVSREKKESFPLTVTSAQKNPTAFYLCASSIVLGARNGYTFGSGTRLTVV.

The V and J genes are TRBV6-5 and TRBJ2-7; the match to TRBD2 covers 9 bases. In germline, CDR1 is MNHEY, CDR2 SVGAGI. This CDR3 has 15 residues. The junction had 8 bases not matched to a gene; V was cut back by 2 bases and J by 6 bases. CDR3 in DNA: TGTGCCAGCAGTTACACCCGGACTAGCGAGAGCGAGCAGTACTTC. Translated, it gives CASSYTRTSESEQYF.

The CDR3 DNA reads as TGTGCCAGCAGCTTAGGGCGTCAGGGAACGAACACCGGGGAGCTGTTTTTT. This sequence encodes CASSLGRQGTNTGELFF. The rearrangement uses TRBV7-6 and TRBJ2-2, with TRBD1 as a possible D gene (5 bases). This CDR3 is 17 amino acids long. CDR1 is SGHVS and CDR2 is FNYEAQ in the germline V gene. The germline V and J ends were trimmed by 1 base and 0 bases, with 12 bases remaining between them.

The rearrangement links TRBV28 to TRBJ1-5, with D unresolved. Germline CDR1 reads MDHEN; CDR2 reads SYDVKM. The CDR3 runs to 13 residues. Trimming shortened V by 5 bases and J by 9 bases, and 14 bases separated the two germline ends. This CDR3 is CASSVTVIRPQHF. CDR3 bases: TGTGCCAGCAGTGTGACGGTAATCAGGCCCCAGCATTTT.

The gene calls are TRBV28 and TRBJ2-5, with D perhaps matching TRBD1 or TRBD2 (6 bases each). The J call may be mistaken, given a closer DNA end match to TRBJ2-7. The CDR3 spans 11 residues. Per the germline V gene, CDR1 is MDHEN and CDR2 is SYDVKM. CDR3 protein: CASEGGYEQYF. The DNA for the CDR3 is TGTGCCAGCGAGGGGGGCTACGAGCAGTACTTC.

In its sample, this clone was seen once. The chain joins TRBV19 to TRBJ2-1; maybe TRBD2 (6 bases). Germline values: CDR1 LNHDA, CDR2 SQIVND (reference sequence). The CDR3 loop spans 15 amino acids. Trimming took 0 bases from V and 4 from J, leaving 10 bases between them. The CDR3 reads CASSIDSEGYNEQFF. In nucleotides, the CDR3 is TGTGCCAGTAGTATAGATTCGGAGGGTTACAATGAGCAGTTCTTC. Full variable domain (rest looked up from reference TRBV19 and TRBJ2-1): DGGITQSPKYLFRKEGQNVTLSCEQNLNHDAMYWYRQDPGQGLRLIYYSQIVNDFQKGDIAEGYSVSREKKESFPLTVTSAQKNPTAFYLCASSIDSEGYNEQFFGPGTRLTVL.

This chain uses TRBV5-5 with TRBJ1-3, with 8 bases that match TRBD1. The CDR3 runs 15 residues. Trimming cost V 3 bases and J 0 bases; bases outside gene matches: 2. Per germline, CDR1 SGHKS and CDR2 YYEKEE (reference sequence). CDR3 sequence: CASSWGQASGNTIYF. CDR3 nucleotide sequence: TGTGCCAGCAGCTGGGGACAGGCCTCTGGAAACACCATATATTTT.

The chain recombines TRBV2 with TRBJ2-5; 8 positions agree with TRBD2. From germline, CDR1 is SNHLY and CDR2 FYNNEI. This CDR3 has 13 residues. The V gene end was trimmed by 6 bases and the J gene end by 5 bases; junction bases not matched to a gene: 5. The chain's CDR3 is CASRGSGKETQYF. CDR3 DNA sequence: TGTGCCAGCAGGGGTAGCGGGAAGGAGACCCAGTACTTC.

The gene calls are TRBV28 and TRBJ2-7; D is ambiguous. V was clipped by 6 bases and J by 0 bases, with 12 bases between them. The length of the CDR3 is 14 residues. Germline V gives CDR1 MDHEN, CDR2 SYDVKM. CDR3 DNA sequence: TGTGCCAGCAGATTCATGCAGGCCTCCTACGAGCAGTACTTC. This codes for CASRFMQASYEQYF.

The rearrangement links TRBV4-2 to TRBJ1-6; D call uncertain. V lost 0 bases and J lost 6, with 0 bases in between. The CDR3 has 12 amino acids. Germline V lookup: CDR1 LGHNA, CDR2 YNFKEQ. The CDR3 reads CASSQDNSPLHF. As DNA, the CDR3 is TGTGCCAGCAGCCAAGATAATTCACCCCTCCACTTT.

The chain recombines TRBV28 with TRBJ2-7; maybe TRBD2 (6 bases). This CDR3 is 15 amino acids long. The V end lost 7 bases, the J end lost 2 bases, and 18 bases lay between the germline ends. CDR1 is MDHEN, CDR2 SYDVKM, per germline. CDR3 in DNA: TGTGCCAGCACCCTGGGGGGTGTACCAACCTACGAGCAGTACTTC. The encoded protein is CASTLGGVPTYEQYF.

This sequence joins TRBV5-1 and TRBJ2-2, with D hard to call. In germline, CDR1 is SGHRS, CDR2 YFSETQ. This CDR3 comprises 16 residues. Trimming took off 3 bases at V and 3 bases at J, with 15 bases between the two ends. This CDR3 is CASSSFSSRDTGELFF. The CDR3 DNA reads TGCGCCAGCAGCTCCTTTAGTAGTCGCGACACCGGGGAGCTGTTTTTT. The full variable domain, with the rest looked up from reference TRBV5-1 and TRBJ2-2, is KAGVTQTPRYLIKTRGQQVTLSCSPISGHRSVSWYQQTPGQGLQFLFEYFSETQRNKGNFPGRFSGRQFSNSRSEMNVSTLELGDSALYLCASSSFSSRDTGELFFGEGSRLTVL.

The V gene is TRBV10-3, the J gene TRBJ2-5; no reliable D call. Matching the DNA end better, TRBJ2-7 makes the J call doubtful. CDR3 length: 15 amino acids. Per germline, CDR1 ENHRY and CDR2 SYGVKD. The DNA of the CDR3 is TGTGCCATCAGTCCCCAGGTTCTGCGAGGCGGCGAGCAGTACTTC. Protein product: CAISPQVLRGGEQYF.